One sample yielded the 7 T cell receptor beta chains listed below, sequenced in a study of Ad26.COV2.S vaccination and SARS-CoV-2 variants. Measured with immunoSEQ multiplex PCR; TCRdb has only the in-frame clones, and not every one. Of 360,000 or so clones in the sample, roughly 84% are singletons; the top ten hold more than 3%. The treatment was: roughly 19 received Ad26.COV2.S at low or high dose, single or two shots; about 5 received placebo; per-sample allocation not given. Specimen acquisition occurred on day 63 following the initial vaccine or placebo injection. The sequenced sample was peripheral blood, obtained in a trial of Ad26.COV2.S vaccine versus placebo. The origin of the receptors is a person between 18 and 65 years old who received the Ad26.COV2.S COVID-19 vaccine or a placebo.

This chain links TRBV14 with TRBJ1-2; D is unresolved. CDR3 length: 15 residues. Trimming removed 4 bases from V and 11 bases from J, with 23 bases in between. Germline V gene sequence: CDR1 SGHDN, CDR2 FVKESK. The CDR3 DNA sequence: TGTGCCAGCAGCCCGGCTTTGGGCAGAACCATCCTTTACACCTTC. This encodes CASSPALGRTILYTF.

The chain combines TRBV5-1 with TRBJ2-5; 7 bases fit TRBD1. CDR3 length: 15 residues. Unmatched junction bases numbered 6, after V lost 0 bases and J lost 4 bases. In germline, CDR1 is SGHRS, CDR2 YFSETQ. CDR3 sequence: CASSLDRGHRETQYF. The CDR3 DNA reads TGCGCCAGCAGCTTGGACAGGGGACACCGAGAGACCCAGTACTTC.

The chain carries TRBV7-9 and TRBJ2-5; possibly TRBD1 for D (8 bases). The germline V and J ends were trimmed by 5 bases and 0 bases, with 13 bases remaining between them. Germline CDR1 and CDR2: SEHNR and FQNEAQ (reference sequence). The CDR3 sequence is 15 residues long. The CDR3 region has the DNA TGTGCCAGCAGCCAAGCGGGACAGGACCAAGAGACCCAGTACTTC. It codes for CASSQAGQDQETQYF.

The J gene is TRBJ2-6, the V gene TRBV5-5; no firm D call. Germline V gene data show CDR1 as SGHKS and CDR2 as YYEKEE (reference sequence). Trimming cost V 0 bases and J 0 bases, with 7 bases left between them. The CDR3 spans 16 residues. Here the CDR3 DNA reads TGTGCCAGCAGCTTGGACTTCCCCTCTGGGGCCAACGTCCTGACTTTC. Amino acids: CASSLDFPSGANVLTF.

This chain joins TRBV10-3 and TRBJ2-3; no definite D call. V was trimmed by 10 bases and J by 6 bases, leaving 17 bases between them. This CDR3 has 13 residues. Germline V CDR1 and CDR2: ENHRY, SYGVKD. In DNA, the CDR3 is TGTGCCACCACGGACGCAAGAGACGATACGCAGTATTTT. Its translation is CATTDARDDTQYF.

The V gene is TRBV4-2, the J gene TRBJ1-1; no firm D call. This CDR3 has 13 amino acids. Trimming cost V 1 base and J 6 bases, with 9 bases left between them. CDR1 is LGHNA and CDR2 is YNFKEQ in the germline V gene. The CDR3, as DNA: TGTGCCAGCAGCCAAGCGGGTAACTCTGAAGCTTTCTTT. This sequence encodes CASSQAGNSEAFF.

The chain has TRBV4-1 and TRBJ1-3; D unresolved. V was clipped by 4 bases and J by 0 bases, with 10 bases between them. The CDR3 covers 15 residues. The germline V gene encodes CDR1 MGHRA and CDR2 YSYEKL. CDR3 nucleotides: TGCGCCAGCAGCCCGAGGGTTCTCTCTGGAAACACCATATATTTT. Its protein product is CASSPRVLSGNTIYF.